This TCR beta chain was identified in a study of Graves' ophthalmopathy and Graves' hyperthyroidism. The study, taken as a whole, reports: In separating ophthalmopathy from stable hyperthyroidism, a 13-signature model achieved 87.88% sensitivity and over 80% specificity.

This clonotype has a count of ten or more. Its antigen is still unknown. Hyperthyroidism qualified as stable when ophthalmopathy did not develop within 18 months of follow-up. The starting material, about 9.9 ml of fresh peripheral blood, provided the PBMCs. The germline CDR1 and CDR2 sequences are MNHEY and SMNVEV (reference sequence). The CDR3 extends over 15 amino acids. With 2 bases removed from V and 8 bases from J, the gap between germline ends came to 13 bases. CDR3 regions of TCR beta were amplified from RNA transcripts. The first round was an RT-PCR with HTBI primers, and the second round was a multiplex PCR. TCRdb re-called the multiplex PCR reads with MiXCR, one entry per CDR3 protein. The table includes just over 400,000 distinct CDR3 sequences, 20% to 25% detected once.

The sequence was obtained from a woman aged 18-29 years with stable Graves' hyperthyroidism. Sequencing used peripheral blood. The J gene is TRBJ1-6, the V gene TRBV27; a possible D gene is TRBD1 (6 bases). In DNA, the CDR3 is TGTGCCAGCAGTTTAGCAGGGGCGTACGATTCACCCCTCCACTTT. The encoded protein is CASSLAGAYDSPLHF.